One sample yielded the 13 T cell receptor beta chains listed below, sequenced in a study of blood T cell repertoires in COVID-19. The table came from immunoSEQ multiplex PCR; TCRdb's copy has only in-frame clones and leaves some out. The sample consists of approximately 200,000 clones, about 88% of them appearing once. Material: PBMCs or T cells enriched from blood (not recorded which). These receptor sequences come from a woman aged 30 to 39 who had been exposed to COVID-19.

The chain is built from TRBV10-2 and TRBJ1-5, with D unclear. Germline V gene data show CDR1 as WSHSY and CDR2 as SAAADI. There are 14 residues in the CDR3. The ends were cut back, 0 bases at V and 7 bases at J, with 10 bases in the middle. CDR3 coding DNA: TGCGCCAGCAGTGAGTCGCGAGGGTGGCAGCCCCAGCATTTT. This encodes CASSESRGWQPQHF.

In DNA form, the CDR3 reads TGTGCCAGCAGCTTAGGGGTCGTGGGGGACAGGGGCACCTACGAGCAGTACTTC. Translating it yields CASSLGVVGDRGTYEQYF. The chain employs TRBV11-3 and TRBJ2-7; 10 bases are a match to TRBD1. The CDR3 spans 18 residues. Per the germline V gene, CDR1 is SGHNT and CDR2 is YENEEA. Losses at the gene ends were 1 base for V and 2 bases for J; bases not matched to a gene: 11.

J is TRBJ2-2 and V is TRBV5-6, with TRBD1 as a possible D gene (6 bases). Germline-derived CDR1 and CDR2 are SGHDT and YYEEEE. The V end lost 4 bases, the J end lost 0 bases, and 13 bases lay between the germline ends. CDR3 length: 16 amino acids. The CDR3 sequence is CASSMQGFTNTGELFF. The CDR3 DNA sequence: TGTGCCAGCAGCATGCAGGGGTTTACGAACACCGGGGAGCTGTTTTTT.

The chain employs TRBV7-2 and TRBJ1-1; D is ambiguous. Germline CDR1 reads SGHTA; CDR2 reads FQGNSA. V lost 5 bases and J lost 0, with 13 bases in between. The CDR3 sequence is 15 residues long. CDR3 sequence reads: CASSLTATLNTEAFF. CDR3 coding DNA: TGTGCCAGCAGCCTCACGGCGACTTTGAACACTGAAGCTTTCTTT.

This chain uses TRBV2 with TRBJ2-1; 8 nucleotides line up with TRBD2. This CDR3 region has 15 residues. V lost 5 bases to trimming and J lost 1 base; unmatched junction nucleotides: 4. CDR1 and CDR2 (germline): SNHLY, FYNNEI. The CDR3 region is CASSPGGGSYNEQFF. The CDR3 bases are TGTGCCAGCAGTCCCGGGGGGGGTTCCTACAATGAGCAGTTCTTC.

There are a few counts of this clone. The chain combines TRBV2 with TRBJ2-3; D is unresolved. The CDR3 is made up of 14 amino acids. Germline values: CDR1 SNHLY, CDR2 FYNNEI. V was trimmed by 4 bases and J by 3 bases, leaving 11 bases between them. This CDR3 is CASSADKTTDTQYF. The CDR3 nucleotides read TGTGCCAGCAGTGCCGATAAAACAACAGATACGCAGTATTTT.

This clone was observed once. This chain connects TRBV9 to TRBJ2-3, with 10 bases matching TRBD2. The CDR3 sequence is 18 residues long. V lost 2 bases to trimming and J lost 0 bases; unmatched junction nucleotides: 9. CDR1 is SGDLS, CDR2 YYNGEE, per germline. The CDR3 DNA follows: TGTGCCAGCAGCGTGGAAGCGGGGGGGCTTTCTAGCACAGATACGCAGTATTTT. Translated, it gives CASSVEAGGLSSTDTQYF.

This chain connects TRBV7-8 to TRBJ1-6; 9 nucleotides align to TRBD1. This CDR3 has 16 amino acids. With 0 bases clipped from V and 8 bases from J, the junction kept 5 bases outside the gene matches. CDR1 and CDR2 from the germline V gene are SGHVS and FQNEAQ. CDR3 loop: CASSLAYRTGDSPLHF. As DNA, the CDR3 is TGTGCCAGCAGCTTAGCCTACCGGACAGGGGATTCACCCCTCCACTTT.

This rearrangement joins TRBV7-9 to TRBJ2-7, with D hard to call. This CDR3 comprises 11 residues. V lost 5 bases, J lost 6 bases, and 8 bases lay in between. CDR1 and CDR2 (germline): SEHNR, FQNEAQ (reference sequence). The CDR3 DNA sequence: TGTGCCAGCAGCGCTGACTCCGAGCAGTACTTC. Translated, it gives CASSADSEQYF.

The chain is built from TRBV9 and TRBJ2-6, with a tentative D call TRBD1 (5 bases). Germline loops: CDR1 SGDLS, CDR2 YYNGEE. Trimming pared 0 bases from V and 2 bases from J, leaving 9 bases between. There are 16 residues in the CDR3. CDR3: CASSVGLGAGANVLTF. The CDR3 DNA follows: TGTGCCAGCAGCGTAGGGTTAGGGGCTGGGGCCAACGTCCTGACTTTC.

The chain couples TRBV2 to TRBJ2-7, with D possibly being TRBD1 (6 bases). The CDR3 spans 15 residues. From germline, CDR1 is SNHLY and CDR2 FYNNEI. V was clipped by 3 bases and J by 1 base, with 13 bases between them. CDR3 nucleotide sequence: TGTGCCAGCAGTGAGGTAGGGGGTTCGTCCTACGAGCAGTACTTC. It is translated as CASSEVGGSSYEQYF.

The genes are TRBV11-2 and TRBJ2-2; D might be TRBD2 (6 bases). Trimming took off 5 bases at V and 4 bases at J, with 14 bases between the two ends. Looked up from germline, CDR1 is SGHAT and CDR2 is FQNNGV. The CDR3 is made up of 15 amino acids. The CDR3 DNA sequence: TGTGCCAGCAGCAGGGACGGGAGTCTCACCGGGGAGCTGTTTTTT. This codes for CASSRDGSLTGELFF.

The rearrangement links TRBV12-3 or TRBV12-4 to TRBJ2-7, with D possibly being TRBD1 (6 bases). Trimming removed 8 bases from V and 6 bases from J, with 14 bases in between. The CDR3 spans 12 residues. The CDR3 nucleotides are TGTGCCAGCCAGGGGCTGGGATCCGAGCAGTACTTC. This gives the protein CASQGLGSEQYF.